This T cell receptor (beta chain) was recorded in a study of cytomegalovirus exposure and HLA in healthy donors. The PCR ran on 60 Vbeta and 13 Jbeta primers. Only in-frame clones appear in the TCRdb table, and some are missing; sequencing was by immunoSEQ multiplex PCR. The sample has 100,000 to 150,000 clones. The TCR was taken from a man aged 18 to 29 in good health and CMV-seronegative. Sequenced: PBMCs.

CDR3 amino acids: CASSGTIGFTDTQYF. CDR3 in DNA: TGTGCCAGCAGTGGGACTATCGGATTCACAGATACGCAGTATTTT. The chain uses TRBV7-6 and TRBJ2-3; 7 bases align to TRBD2. Germline V gene sequence: CDR1 SGHVS, CDR2 FNYEAQ. J gave up 2 bases and V 6 bases, and 8 bases lay outside the gene matches. The CDR3 sequence is 15 residues long. Full variable domain (rest looked up from reference TRBV7-6 and TRBJ2-3): GAGVSQSPRYKVTKRGQDVALRCDPISGHVSLYWYRQALGQGPEFLTYFNYEAQQDKSGLPNDRFSAERPEGSISTLTIQRTEQRDSAMYRCASSGTIGFTDTQYFGPGTRLTVL.